This T cell receptor (beta chain) was documented in a study of tissue T cells after allogeneic stem cell transplantation. GI sites, liver, skin and spleen were taken after median 9.75 post-mortem hours. Profiled with immunoSEQ multiplex PCR; TCRdb holds only in-frame clones, not every one. The table shows 9,000 to 10,000 clones, with roughly three fifths occurring only once. Overall study results and limits: TCR repertoires tracked anatomic similarity, regardless of disease or transplant status. Blood and spleen captured only part of the tissue TCR repertoire.

Germline loops: CDR1 SGHRS, CDR2 YFSETQ. Trimming took 0 bases from V and 8 from J, leaving 8 bases between them. This CDR3 comprises 12 residues. Comments on this clone: The antigen is not known. Different DNA sequences within this sample yield the same CDR3.

Material: tissue from the jejunum, obtained at autopsy. This TCR came from a female donor at least 60 years old with lung cancer. The chain is built from TRBV5-1 and TRBJ1-2; D may be TRBD1 (5 bases). The CDR3 DNA sequence: TGCGCCAGCAGCTTGGTTGGGGACGGCTACACCTTC. Its protein is CASSLVGDGYTF.